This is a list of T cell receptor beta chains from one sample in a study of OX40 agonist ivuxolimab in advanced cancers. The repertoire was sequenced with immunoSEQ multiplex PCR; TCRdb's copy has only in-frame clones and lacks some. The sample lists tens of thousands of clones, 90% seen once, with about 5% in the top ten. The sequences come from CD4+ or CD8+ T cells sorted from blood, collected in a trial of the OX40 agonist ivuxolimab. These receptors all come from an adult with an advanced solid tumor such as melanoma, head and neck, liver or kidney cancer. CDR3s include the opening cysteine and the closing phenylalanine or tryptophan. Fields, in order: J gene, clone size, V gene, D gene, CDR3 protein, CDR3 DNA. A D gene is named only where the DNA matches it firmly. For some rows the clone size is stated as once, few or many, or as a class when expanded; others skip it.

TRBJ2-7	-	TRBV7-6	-	CASSLGGTFGDYEQYF	TGTGCCAGCAGCTTAGGTGGGACATTTGGTGACTACGAGCAGTACTTC
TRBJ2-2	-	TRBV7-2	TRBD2	CASSLFNAGAGGELFF	TGTGCCAGCAGCTTATTCAATGCGGGAGCGGGCGGGGAGCTGTTTTTT
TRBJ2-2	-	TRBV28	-	CASSLEYTGELFF	TGTGCCAGCAGTTTAGAGTACACCGGGGAGCTGTTTTTT
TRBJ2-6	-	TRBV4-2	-	CASSQGPAGANVLTF	TGTGCCAGCAGCCAAGGTCCCGCTGGGGCCAACGTCCTGACTTTC
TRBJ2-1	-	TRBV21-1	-	CASSIPRQGRGNEQFF	TGTGCCAGCAGCATCCCAAGACAGGGACGAGGCAATGAGCAGTTCTTC
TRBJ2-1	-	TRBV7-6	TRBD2	CASSLVWEAGGRNNEQFF	TGTGCCAGCAGCTTAGTATGGGAAGCGGGAGGGCGCAACAATGAGCAGTTCTTC
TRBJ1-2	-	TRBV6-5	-	CASSYEGGRGYTF	TGTGCCAGCAGTTACGAAGGAGGGAGAGGCTACACCTTC
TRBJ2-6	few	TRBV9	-	CASSVAPTAGANVLTF	TGTGCCAGCAGCGTAGCCCCGACGGCTGGGGCCAACGTCCTGACTTTC
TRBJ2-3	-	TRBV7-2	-	CASSFRDFRDTQYF	TGTGCCAGCAGCTTCCGGGACTTTAGAGATACGCAGTATTTT
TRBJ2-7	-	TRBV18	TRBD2	CASSPILAGSSYEQYF	TGTGCCAGCTCACCAATATTAGCGGGGAGCTCCTACGAGCAGTACTTC
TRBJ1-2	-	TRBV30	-	CAWALSTYYGYTF	TGTGCCTGGGCCCTGAGCACTTACTATGGCTACACCTTC
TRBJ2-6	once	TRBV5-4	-	CASSLRTASGANVLTF	TGTGCCAGCAGCTTAAGAACAGCCTCTGGGGCCAACGTCCTGACTTTC
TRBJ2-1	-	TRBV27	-	CASSFASLGPPGEQFF	TGTGCCAGCAGTTTCGCCTCGCTGGGACCGCCGGGGGAGCAGTTCTTC
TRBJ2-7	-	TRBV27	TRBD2	CATVAGRYEQYF	TGTGCCACCGTAGCGGGACGCTACGAGCAGTACTTC
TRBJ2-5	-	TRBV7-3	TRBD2	CTSSLTGLAGGGETQYF	TGTACCAGCAGCTTAACGGGACTAGCGGGAGGGGGAGAGACCCAGTACTTC
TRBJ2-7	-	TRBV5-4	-	CASSFPGEGPRYF	TGTGCCAGCAGCTTTCCTGGAGAAGGCCCCCGGTACTTC